This T cell receptor beta chain stems from a study of blood T cell repertoires in COVID-19. Data came from immunoSEQ multiplex PCR; TCRdb stores just in-frame clones and leaves some out. The profile covers more than 85,000 clones, with about 88% appearing a single time and approximately 2.9% taken by the ten largest. CDR1 is LGHDT, CDR2 YNNKEL, per germline (reference sequence). Trimming stripped 3 bases from V and 4 bases from J, with 25 bases between. This CDR3 region has 18 residues. This sequence joins TRBV3-1 (or the pseudogene TRBV3-2) and TRBJ2-7; a possible D gene is TRBD1 (5 bases). This TCR was sampled from an elderly woman with acute or convalescent COVID-19. Sequencing was carried out using peripheral blood. The CDR3 bases are TGTGCCAGCAGCCAGGATCCCCCCTGGGGCCTTGGGGCTTACGAGCAGTACTTC. Its protein is CASSQDPPWGLGAYEQYF.